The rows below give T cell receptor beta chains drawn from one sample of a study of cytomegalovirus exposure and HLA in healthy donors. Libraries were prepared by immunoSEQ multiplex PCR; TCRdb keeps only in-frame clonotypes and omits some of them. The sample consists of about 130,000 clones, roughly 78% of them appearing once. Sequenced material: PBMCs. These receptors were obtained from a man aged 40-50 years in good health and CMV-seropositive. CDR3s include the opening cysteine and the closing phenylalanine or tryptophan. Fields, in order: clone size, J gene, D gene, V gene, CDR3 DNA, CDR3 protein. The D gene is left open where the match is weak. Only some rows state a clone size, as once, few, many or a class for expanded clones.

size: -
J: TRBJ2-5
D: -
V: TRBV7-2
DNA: TGTGCCAGCAGCTTAGCGAGGCAACAAGAGACCCAGTACTTC
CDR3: CASSLARQQETQYF

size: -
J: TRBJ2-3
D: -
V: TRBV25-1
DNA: TGTGCCAGCATGCGGGAAGCCACAGATACGCAGTATTTT
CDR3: CASMREATDTQYF

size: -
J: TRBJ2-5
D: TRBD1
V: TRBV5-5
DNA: TGTGCCAGCAGCGCTCCCGGGACAGGGGTCGCCCAAGAGACCCAGTACTTC
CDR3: CASSAPGTGVAQETQYF

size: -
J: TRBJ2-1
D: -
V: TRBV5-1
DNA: TGCGCCAGCAGCTTGAAGGAGGGCCTCTACAATGAGCAGTTCTTC
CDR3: CASSLKEGLYNEQFF

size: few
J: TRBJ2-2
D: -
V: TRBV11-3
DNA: TGTGCCAGCAGCCCCCGGGACAAGAACACCGGGGAGCTGTTTTTT
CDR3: CASSPRDKNTGELFF

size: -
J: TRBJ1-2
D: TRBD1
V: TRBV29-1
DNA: TGCAGCGTTGAAGATCAAGGGGACAGGGGGTTGAATGGCTACACCTTC
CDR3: CSVEDQGDRGLNGYTF

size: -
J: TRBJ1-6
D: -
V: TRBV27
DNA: TGTGCCAGCAGTTTACTCAATTCACCCCTCCACTTT
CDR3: CASSLLNSPLHF

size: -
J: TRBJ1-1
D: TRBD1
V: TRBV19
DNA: TGTGCCAGTAAGGACAGGTCTGAAGCTTTCTTT
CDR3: CASKDRSEAFF

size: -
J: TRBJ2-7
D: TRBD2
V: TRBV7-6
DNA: TGTGCCAGCAGCTCCGGACTAGCGTCTTTCTACGAGCAGTACTTC
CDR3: CASSSGLASFYEQYF

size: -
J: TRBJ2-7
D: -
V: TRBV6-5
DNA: TGTGCCAGCAGTTTAGGACTGGCCTACGAGCAGTACTTC
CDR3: CASSLGLAYEQYF

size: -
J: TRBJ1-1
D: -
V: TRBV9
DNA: TGTGCCAGCAGCGTAGCGGGGTTTGGTGAAGCTTTCTTT
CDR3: CASSVAGFGEAFF

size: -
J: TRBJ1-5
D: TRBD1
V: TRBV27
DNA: TGTGCCAGCAGTACCGCGGACAGGGGGCGTGATCAGCCCCAGCATTTT
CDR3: CASSTADRGRDQPQHF

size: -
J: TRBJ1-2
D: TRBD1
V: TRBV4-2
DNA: TGTGCCAGCAGCCAAGATCACAGGGGAGCTGGCTACACCTTC
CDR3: CASSQDHRGAGYTF

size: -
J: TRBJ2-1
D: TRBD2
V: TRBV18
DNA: TGTGCCACCTCAGCGACTAGCGGCTACAATGAGCAGTTCTTC
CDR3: CATSATSGYNEQFF

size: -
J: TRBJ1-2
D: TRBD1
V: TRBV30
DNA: TGTGCCTGGAGGGGAGACAGGGGGAAATTAGGAGGCTACACCTTC
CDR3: CAWRGDRGKLGGYTF

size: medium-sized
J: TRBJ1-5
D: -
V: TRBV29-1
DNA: TGCAGCGTTGTAGCCAACGGGGGGGAGCCCCAGCATTTT
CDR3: CSVVANGGEPQHF

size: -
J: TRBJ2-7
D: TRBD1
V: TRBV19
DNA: TGTGCCAGTATAACAGGGGTGCGGGAGCAGTACTTC
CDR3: CASITGVREQYF

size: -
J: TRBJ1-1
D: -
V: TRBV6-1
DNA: TGTGCCAGCAAAAAACAGGGTTCAAACACTGAAGCTTTCTTT
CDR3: CASKKQGSNTEAFF

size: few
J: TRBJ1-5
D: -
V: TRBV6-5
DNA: TGTGCCAGCAGTTACCGGGAGGGCTTCAATCAGCCCCAGCATTTT
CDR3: CASSYREGFNQPQHF

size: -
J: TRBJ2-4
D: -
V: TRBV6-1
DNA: TGTGCCAGCAGTGAAATAGCGTCAGGGGCTCAATTCCGAAACATTCAGTACTTC
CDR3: CASSEIASGAQFRNIQYF

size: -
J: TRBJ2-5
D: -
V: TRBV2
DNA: TGTGCCAGCAGATCACTGTACCAAGAGACCCAGTACTTC
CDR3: CASRSLYQETQYF

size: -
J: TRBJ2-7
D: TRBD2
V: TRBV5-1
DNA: TGCGCCAGCAGTCCCGGGACTAGTAGCCACGAGCAGTACTTC
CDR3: CASSPGTSSHEQYF

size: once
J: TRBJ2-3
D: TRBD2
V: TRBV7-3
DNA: TGTGCCAGCAGCTCGACTAGCGGGCTCACAGATACGCAGTATTTT
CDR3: CASSSTSGLTDTQYF

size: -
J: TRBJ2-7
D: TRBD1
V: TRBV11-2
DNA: TGTGCCAGCAGCTTAGACGGCATTAGGGGGCTACGTGCCTACGAGCAGTACTTC
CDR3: CASSLDGIRGLRAYEQYF

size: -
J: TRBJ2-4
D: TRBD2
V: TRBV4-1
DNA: TGCGCCAGCAGCCAACTCCCGGGACTAGCGGGAGGGATCCCCAAAAACATTCAGTACTTC
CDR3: CASSQLPGLAGGIPKNIQYF

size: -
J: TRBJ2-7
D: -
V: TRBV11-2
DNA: TGTGCCAGCAGTCCAAACAGGGCAGGCTACGAGCAGTACTTC
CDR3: CASSPNRAGYEQYF

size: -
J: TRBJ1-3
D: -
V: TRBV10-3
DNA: TGTGCCACTAAACAGGAGATCTCTGGAAACACCATATATTTT
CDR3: CATKQEISGNTIYF

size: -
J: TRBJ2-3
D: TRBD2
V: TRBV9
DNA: TGTGCCAGCAGCGTTACGGGAGGCCACACAGATACGCAGTATTTT
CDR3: CASSVTGGHTDTQYF

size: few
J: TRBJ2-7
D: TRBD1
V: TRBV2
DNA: TGTGCCAGCATTACCGGGACAGGGCGTTCCGAGCAGTACTTC
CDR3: CASITGTGRSEQYF

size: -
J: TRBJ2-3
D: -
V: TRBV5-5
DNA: TGTGCCAGCAGCGCGGGTGTTGGGATCCCAGATACGCAGTATTTT
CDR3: CASSAGVGIPDTQYF

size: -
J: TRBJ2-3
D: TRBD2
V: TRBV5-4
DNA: TGTGCCAGCAGCTTGGGCGGGACTAGCGGCACAGATACGCAGTATTTT
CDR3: CASSLGGTSGTDTQYF

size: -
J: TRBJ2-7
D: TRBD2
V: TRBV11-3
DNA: TGTGCCAGCAGCTTAGGACTAGCGGGAGAGGTACACGAGCAGTACTTC
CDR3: CASSLGLAGEVHEQYF

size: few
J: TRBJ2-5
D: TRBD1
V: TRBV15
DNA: TGTGCCACCAGCGAGGGACAGGGGGGTGGAGAGACCCAGTACTTC
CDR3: CATSEGQGGGETQYF

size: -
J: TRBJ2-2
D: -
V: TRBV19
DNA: TGTGCCAGTACCTCATTAGGGGAAGGGGGCACCGGGGAGCTGTTTTTT
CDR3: CASTSLGEGGTGELFF

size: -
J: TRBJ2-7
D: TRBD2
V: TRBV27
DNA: TGTGCCAGCAGTTTGTCTGCCGGGACTAGCGTATACGAGCAGTACTTC
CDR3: CASSLSAGTSVYEQYF

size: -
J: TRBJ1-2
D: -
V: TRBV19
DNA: TGTGCCAGTCGCGGAGGTTCCTACTATGGCTACACCTTC
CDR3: CASRGGSYYGYTF

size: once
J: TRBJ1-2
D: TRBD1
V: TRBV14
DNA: TGTGCCAGCAGCCAAGCGACAGGGGTTAACTATGGCTACACCTTC
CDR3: CASSQATGVNYGYTF

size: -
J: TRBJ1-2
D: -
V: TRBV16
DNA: TGTGCCAGCACCCCGGGACACTCTAACTATGGCTACACCTTC
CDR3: CASTPGHSNYGYTF

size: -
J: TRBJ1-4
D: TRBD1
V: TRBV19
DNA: TGTGCCAGTAGTTGGAATCTGGGACAGTCTAATGAAAAACTGTTTTTT
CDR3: CASSWNLGQSNEKLFF

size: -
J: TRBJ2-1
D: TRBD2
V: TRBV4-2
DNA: TGTGCCAGCAAGTTACGAGGACTAGCGACGGGTGAGCAGTTCTTC
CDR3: CASKLRGLATGEQFF

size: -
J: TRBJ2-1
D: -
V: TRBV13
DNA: TGTGCCAGCAGATATATCGATGAGCAGTTCTTC
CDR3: CASRYIDEQFF

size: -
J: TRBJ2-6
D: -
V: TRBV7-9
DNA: TGTTCCAGCAGCTCTCGGGACATCGCCTCTGGGGCCAACGTCCTGACTTTC
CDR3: CSSSSRDIASGANVLTF

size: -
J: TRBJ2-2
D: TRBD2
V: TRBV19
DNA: TGTGCCAGTCAGAAGCGGGCCGGGAGGAGCACCGGGGAGCTGTTTTTT
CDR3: CASQKRAGRSTGELFF

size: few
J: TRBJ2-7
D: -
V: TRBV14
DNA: TGTGCCAGCAGCCAAGATCACGGACTCGGCCACGAGCAGTACTTC
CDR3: CASSQDHGLGHEQYF

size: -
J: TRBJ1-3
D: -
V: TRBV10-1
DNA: TGCGCCAGCAGTGAGTACCGAAAGCCTGGAAACACCATATATTTT
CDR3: CASSEYRKPGNTIYF